Below are 15 T cell receptor beta chains sequenced from a single sample in a study of T cells in Graves' hyperthyroidism and ophthalmopathy. Template material for amplifying TCR beta CDR3 regions consisted of RNA transcripts. The TCR CDR3 was amplified in a first-round RT-PCR using the HTBI primer set. From the multiplex PCR reads, TCRdb called clonotypes with MiXCR, one entry per CDR3 protein. The profile shows fewer than 800,000 distinct CDR3 sequences, roughly 17% of them singletons. Sequencing was carried out using blood. These TCRs come from a man younger than 35 with Graves' hyperthyroidism.

This clonotype showed up many times. V and J are TRBV27 and TRBJ2-1, with D possibly matching TRBD1 (5 bases). CDR3 length: 15 residues. CDR1 is MNHEY, CDR2 SMNVEV, per germline (reference sequence). Trimming took off 11 bases at V and 6 bases at J, with 23 bases between the two ends. The CDR3 region has the DNA TGTGCCCAAGCTTCCAGGGTATCGGTGAGCAATGAGCAGTTCTTC. Its translation: CAQASRVSVSNEQFF.

This clonotype was seen just once. This may arise from a read error, as a much more abundant clone is one base away. The V gene is TRBV20-1, the J gene TRBJ2-1, with D possibly being TRBD2 (6 bases). Judging by the DNA end, TRBJ2-7 fits better; the J call may be wrong. This CDR3 comprises 15 residues. Germline values: CDR1 DFQATT, CDR2 SNEGSKA (reference sequence). CDR3 in DNA: TGCAGTGCTAGAGATCGGCTAGCGACTTACAATGAGCAGTACTTC. Its translation is CSARDRLATYNEQYF.

Details on this clonotype: This may stem from a read error, because a much larger clone lies one nucleotide away. The rearrangement uses TRBV27 and TRBJ2-7; D is unclear. The CDR3 covers 12 residues. Germline CDR1 is MNHEY and CDR2 is SMNVEV (reference sequence). The CDR3 nucleotides are TGTGCCAGCAGTTCTGTCCTATACGGGCAGTACTTC. Translating gives CASSSVLYGQYF.

V gene TRBV10-3 combines with J gene TRBJ2-7, with 8 positions matching TRBD1. V lost 8 bases to trimming and J lost 4 bases; unmatched junction nucleotides: 4. The CDR3 has 12 residues. Germline CDR1 ENHRY, CDR2 SYGVKD. In DNA, the CDR3 is TGTGCCATCGGCGGACAGGGATACGAGCAGTACTTC. Translation: CAIGGQGYEQYF.

This clonotype was seen ten or more times. The rearrangement links TRBV20-1 to TRBJ2-3; TRBD2 matches at 7 bases. Per germline, CDR1 DFQATT and CDR2 SNEGSKA (reference sequence). Germline trimming cut 0 bases from V and 2 bases from J; bases unmatched to any gene: 5. The CDR3 runs 15 residues. The CDR3, as DNA: TGCAGTGCTAGAGATGCTAGCGGCAACACAGATACGCAGTATTTT. Amino acids: CSARDASGNTDTQYF.

The table lists this clonotype with many counts. This rearrangement joins TRBV28 to TRBJ2-7; the D gene is possibly TRBD1 (6 bases). There are 16 residues in the CDR3. Germline V gene lookup returns CDR1 MDHEN and CDR2 SYDVKM. Trimming took 6 bases from V and 0 from J, leaving 18 bases between them. This CDR3 reads CASRGASFTSSYEQYF. The CDR3 DNA is TGTGCCAGCAGGGGGGCCAGCTTCACTAGCTCCTACGAGCAGTACTTC.

This clonotype was recorded at least ten times. The rearrangement links TRBV7-9 to TRBJ1-2, with D possibly being TRBD1 (5 bases). V was trimmed by 5 bases and J by 7 bases, leaving 14 bases between them. The CDR3 loop spans 13 amino acids. CDR1 is SEHNR, CDR2 FQNEAQ, per germline (reference sequence). CDR3 nucleotide sequence: TGTGCCAGCAGCCCCGTGCAGGGAAGTGGCTACACCTTC. Translation gives CASSPVQGSGYTF.

The genes are TRBV25-1 and TRBJ1-2; no clear D gene. The CDR3 extends over 12 amino acids. V was cut by 4 bases and J by 5 bases, with 8 bases left in between. Germline-derived CDR1 and CDR2 are MGHDK and SYGVNS. The CDR3 reads CASSVGQYGYTF. CDR3 in DNA: TGTGCCAGCAGTGTCGGCCAGTATGGCTACACCTTC.

This clonotype was counted ten times or more. This sequence joins TRBV30 and TRBJ2-3; 7 bases fit TRBD2. The CDR3 is 12 residues long. J gave up 8 bases and V 2 bases, and 4 bases lay outside the gene matches. Germline V gene data show CDR1 as GTSNPN and CDR2 as SVGIG (reference sequence). The CDR3 DNA sequence: TGTGCCTGGAGTCGCCCTAGCGGTACGCAGTATTTT. Translated, it gives CAWSRPSGTQYF.

At least ten counts were recorded for this clonotype. DNA for the CDR3: TGTGCCAGCAGACATCGACAGGGGTTAGTCACTGAAGCTTTCTTT. Translating it yields CASRHRQGLVTEAFF. V gene TRBV28 combines with J gene TRBJ1-1; 8 bases are shared with TRBD1. After removal of 6 bases from V and 4 bases from J, the junction contained 10 bases not matched to a gene. This CDR3 comprises 15 residues. Germline V gene data show CDR1 as MDHEN and CDR2 as SYDVKM.

This chain joins TRBV11-2 and TRBJ2-7; 7 nucleotides agree with TRBD1. V was clipped by 6 bases and J by 5 bases; unmatched bases: 7. The germline gives CDR1 SGHAT, CDR2 FQNNGV. The CDR3 has 13 amino acids. The CDR3 DNA reads as TGTGCCAGCAGTCCGACAGGGTACCACGAGCAGTACTTC. Amino acids: CASSPTGYHEQYF.

At least ten counts were recorded for this clonotype. CDR3 nucleotides: TGTGCCAGCAGTCCGAGCAGGGGTTACAATGAGCAGTTCTTC. It is translated as CASSPSRGYNEQFF. V is TRBV11-2 and J is TRBJ2-1; D might be TRBD1 (6 bases). From germline, CDR1 is SGHAT and CDR2 FQNNGV. V was pared by 6 bases and J by 4 bases, with 13 bases between. CDR3 length equals 14 residues. Together with reference TRBV11-2 and TRBJ2-1, the CDR3 gives the full variable domain: EAGVAQSPRYKIIEKRQSVAFWCNPISGHATLYWYQQILGQGPKLLIQFQNNGVVDDSQLPKDRFSAERLKGVDSTLKIQPAKLEDSAVYLCASSPSRGYNEQFFGPGTRLTVL.

This clonotype was observed many times. The V call is TRBV20-1, the J call TRBJ2-5, with D unclear. Germline CDR1 DFQATT, CDR2 SNEGSKA (reference sequence). The CDR3 extends over 15 amino acids. V was pared by 4 bases and J by 0 bases, with 15 bases between. The CDR3 DNA follows: TGCAGTGCTAAAAGGACCTATCCAAACCAAGAGACCCAGTACTTC. This gives the protein CSAKRTYPNQETQYF.

A note on this clonotype: The junction departs from the called germline gene at one end, perhaps through a read error. The V and J genes are TRBV28 and TRBJ2-1, with D unclear. Germline lookup yields CDR1 MDHEN and CDR2 SYDVKM. This CDR3 is 11 amino acids long. The CDR3 here is CANSPNNEQFF. The DNA for the CDR3 is TGTGCCAACAGTCCCAATAATGAGCAGTTCTTC.

This clonotype was found many times. The chain couples TRBV30 to TRBJ1-6, with a tentative D call TRBD1 (6 bases). This CDR3 is 15 amino acids long. The germline V and J ends were trimmed by 4 bases and 6 bases, with 16 bases remaining between them. Per germline, CDR1 GTSNPN and CDR2 SVGIG (reference sequence). The CDR3: CAWTGGARLNSPLHF. In DNA, the CDR3 is TGTGCCTGGACTGGGGGGGCGAGACTTAATTCACCCCTCCACTTT.